Here is one T cell receptor (beta chain) with its context. The sample originates from a study of cytomegalovirus exposure and HLA in healthy donors. The CDR3 is 14 amino acids. Per the germline V gene, CDR1 is SEHNR and CDR2 is FQNEAQ (reference sequence). Trimming took 7 bases from V and 2 from J; bases not matched to a gene: 2. PCR amplification relied on 60 Vbeta primers (plus 13 Jbeta primers). TCRdb's table, derived via immunoSEQ multiplex PCR, lists solely in-frame clones and lacks some. This sample has roughly 160,000 clones, with roughly two thirds found just once. The rearrangement uses TRBV7-9 and TRBJ2-3; 11 bases are shared with TRBD2. The source of this sequence is a woman aged 25 to 39 in good health and CMV-seronegative. The source material was PBMCs. CDR3 loop: CASTLAGVTDTQYF. CDR3 DNA: TGTGCCAGCACACTAGCGGGGGTCACAGATACGCAGTATTTT.